These T cell receptor beta chains were read from a single sample in a study of Graves' ophthalmopathy and Graves' hyperthyroidism. TCRdb re-analysed the multiplex PCR reads in MiXCR, keeping a single row per CDR3 protein. The sample has 220,000 or so distinct CDR3 sequences; approximately 21% are singletons. Source material: peripheral blood. The receptors stem from a woman aged 45 to 65 with Graves' ophthalmopathy. Both conserved end residues are part of each CDR3. Each record gives: J gene, D gene, V gene, CDR3 protein. A D gene is named only where the DNA matches it firmly.

TRBJ2-7 | NA | TRBV7-8 | CASSQTVRSYEQYF
TRBJ1-5 | NA | TRBV6-2/TRBV6-3 | CASRTGTMGPQHF
TRBJ2-5 | NA | TRBV6-5 | CASTRVQRETQYF
TRBJ2-2 | TRBD2 | TRBV6-2/TRBV6-3 | CASSPPRLAGGGTGELFF
TRBJ1-2 | NA | TRBV6-5 | CASSYGRDIYGYTF
TRBJ1-1 | TRBD1 | TRBV12-3/TRBV12-4 | CASTMTGMNTEAFF
TRBJ1-1 | NA | TRBV2 | CASSRTRTDEAFF
TRBJ2-6 | TRBD1 | TRBV12-3/TRBV12-4 | CASSGQGSGANVLTF
TRBJ1-6 | TRBD1 | TRBV20-1 | CSANPGQNSPLHF
TRBJ1-1 | NA | TRBV12-3/TRBV12-4 | CASSLSGSTEAFF
TRBJ2-7 | NA | TRBV20-1 | CSVAGRHPYEQYF
TRBJ2-6 | TRBD1 | TRBV19 | CASRSKPGQGRGGANVLTF
TRBJ2-6 | NA | TRBV15 | CATSRNRVGANVLTF
TRBJ2-7 | TRBD2 | TRBV7-2 | CASSSSGNIYEQYF
TRBJ2-2 | NA | TRBV12-3/TRBV12-4 | CASRRSGDTGELFF
TRBJ2-7 | NA | TRBV11-3 | CASSLDREKEQYF
TRBJ2-2 | NA | TRBV6-5 | CASISERTGELFF
TRBJ2-7 | TRBD1 | TRBV9 | CASSPGQAPFYEQYF
TRBJ2-5 | TRBD1 | TRBV7-3 | CASSPLGGAQETQYF
TRBJ1-2 | NA | TRBV4-1 | CASSQARGRNYGYTF
TRBJ2-5 | NA | TRBV20-1 | CSAELSRWGKETQYF
TRBJ2-5 | NA | TRBV19 | CASSIGGGALETQYF
TRBJ2-5 | NA | TRBV6-1 | CASSDGGHQETQYF
TRBJ2-4 | TRBD1 | TRBV24-1 | CATSDSWDRGRQNIQYF
TRBJ1-1 | NA | TRBV28 | CASSLLTTEAFF
TRBJ2-2 | NA | TRBV2 | CASSEALRGGELFF
TRBJ2-5 | TRBD1 | TRBV5-1 | CASSLTGGSMETQYF
TRBJ1-1 | NA | TRBV11-2 | CASSSEYKGVRAGVSEAFF
TRBJ2-2 | NA | TRBV11-1 | CASSLFPGPNTGELFF
TRBJ2-7 | TRBD2 | TRBV20-1 | CSASGSVAGRHEQYF
TRBJ1-2 | NA | TRBV27 | CASRDIHYGYTF
TRBJ1-2 | TRBD1 | TRBV20-1 | CSATPGTGKYGYTF
TRBJ1-2 | TRBD1 | TRBV9 | CASSADLGTGGFYYGYTF
NA | NA | TRBV6-1 | CASRDGRGLTYEQFF
TRBJ2-7 | TRBD2 | TRBV11-3 | CASSPRGRNEQYF
TRBJ2-7 | TRBD2 | TRBV28 | CASSSLAGGPYEQYF
TRBJ2-2 | NA | TRBV30 | CAWNRDSNTGELFF
TRBJ1-2 | TRBD1 | TRBV2 | CASSEETGQGLYGYTF
TRBJ2-5 | NA | TRBV5-1 | CASSLDFAGQQETQYF
TRBJ2-7 | TRBD2 | TRBV7-2 | CASSPGTMREQYF
TRBJ1-2 | NA | TRBV6-5 | CASGGRHKLGGYTF
TRBJ2-5 | NA | TRBV12-3/TRBV12-4 | CASRTSETQYF
TRBJ1-5 | NA | TRBV28 | CATSSPTGNQPQHF
TRBJ2-2 | NA | TRBV5-6 | CASSLFGTSTGELFF
TRBJ2-5 | TRBD2 | TRBV20-1 | CSATGTRGQETQYF
TRBJ1-1 | NA | TRBV30 | CAWSGRGDTEAFF